The 29 T cell receptor beta chains listed next were all sequenced from one sample in a study of cytomegalovirus exposure and HLA in healthy donors. Assay: immunoSEQ multiplex PCR; the TCRdb copy retains only in-frame clones and omits some. This table holds about 220,000 clones, about nine tenths found once. Input material: PBMCs. The receptors originated from a woman under 30 in good health and CMV-seronegative.

V and J are TRBV11-3 and TRBJ2-1; the match to TRBD2 covers 8 bases. The CDR3 runs 14 residues. The J segment lost 3 bases and the V segment lost 10 bases, leaving 8 bases of the junction unmatched. Germline CDR1 SGHNT, CDR2 YENEEA. In DNA form, the CDR3 reads TGTGCCACCTTAGCGGGAACCCACTACAATGAGCAGTTCTTC. Translated: CATLAGTHYNEQFF.

This clone was picked up one time. V and J are TRBV5-1 and TRBJ2-1; a weak D match, TRBD1 (5 bases). This CDR3 comprises 14 residues. The V gene's germline CDR1 is SGHRS and CDR2 YFSETQ. Deletions cut 0 bases from V and 8 bases from J, with 12 bases between. Here the CDR3 DNA reads TGCGCCAGCAGCTTGGGGGGCGGTCTCGATGAGCAGTTCTTC. Amino acids: CASSLGGGLDEQFF.

There are a few counts of this clone. The rearrangement links TRBV7-2 to TRBJ2-2; no reliable D call. Trimming stripped 5 bases from V and 7 bases from J, with 11 bases between. CDR3 length: 13 amino acids. The germline V gene encodes CDR1 SGHTA and CDR2 FQGNSA. In nucleotides, the CDR3 is TGTGCCAGCAGCCGCGACTGGAACGGGGAGCTGTTTTTT. Protein sequence: CASSRDWNGELFF.

The chain employs TRBV5-1 and TRBJ2-1; 13 nucleotides match TRBD2. Germline V gene lookup returns CDR1 SGHRS and CDR2 YFSETQ. The V gene end was trimmed by 0 bases and the J gene end by 4 bases; junction bases not matched to a gene: 1. The CDR3 is 16 amino acids. This CDR3 reads CASSLELAGGYNEQFF. In nucleotides, the CDR3 is TGCGCCAGCAGCTTGGAACTAGCGGGAGGGTACAATGAGCAGTTCTTC.

This chain's CDR3 is CASSIAAGGEAQHF. CDR3 DNA: TGTGCCAGTAGTATAGCGGCAGGGGGAGAAGCCCAGCATTTT. This sequence joins TRBV19 and TRBJ1-5, with TRBD1 matching over 7 bases. The CDR3 length is 14 residues. J gave up 11 bases and V 1 base, and 8 bases lay outside the gene matches. Germline CDR1 LNHDA, CDR2 SQIVND (reference sequence).

The V call is TRBV27, the J call TRBJ2-6; D is unclear. This CDR3 comprises 15 residues. Germline loops: CDR1 MNHEY, CDR2 SMNVEV (reference sequence). V lost 8 bases and J lost 1, with 12 bases in between. Here the CDR3 DNA reads TGTGCCAGCGATAGCCCTAGTTCTGGGGCCAACGTCCTGACTTTC. This gives the protein CASDSPSSGANVLTF.

This chain links TRBV29-1 with TRBJ1-2, with TRBD1 matching over 7 bases. Trimming took 4 bases from V and 2 from J; bases not matched to a gene: 7. CDR3 size: 14 residues. CDR1 SQVTM and CDR2 ANQGSEA come from the germline V gene. In nucleotides, the CDR3 is TGCAGCGTTGTCGACAGGGCCGCCAACTATGGCTACACCTTC. Its protein product is CSVVDRAANYGYTF.

This chain connects TRBV2 to TRBJ1-4; D unclear. This CDR3 spans 14 amino acids. The V gene lost 6 bases and the J gene lost 12 bases, with 20 bases spanning the gap. Germline V gene sequence: CDR1 SNHLY, CDR2 FYNNEI. The chain's CDR3 is CASREKEGSRQLFF. CDR3 sequence (DNA): TGTGCCAGCAGGGAAAAAGAGGGCTCCAGGCAACTGTTTTTT.

This clone turned up a few times. This chain uses TRBV28 with TRBJ1-6; 9 nucleotides match TRBD1. This CDR3 comprises 16 residues. Germline assignment: CDR1 MDHEN and CDR2 SYDVKM. J was trimmed by 3 bases and V by 5 bases; bases with no gene match: 5. The DNA for the CDR3 is TGTGCCAGCAGTCAAAACAGGGGGCACTATAATTCACCCCTCCACTTT. Protein sequence: CASSQNRGHYNSPLHF.

The chain couples TRBV5-6 to TRBJ1-1, with 7 bases fitting TRBD1. V shed 7 bases, J shed 0 bases, and the junction held 6 bases outside the gene matches. The CDR3 contains 14 residues. Germline V lookup: CDR1 SGHDT, CDR2 YYEEEE. The CDR3 protein is CASATGALNTEAFF. DNA for the CDR3: TGTGCCAGCGCCACAGGGGCACTGAACACTGAAGCTTTCTTT.

The V gene is TRBV7-3, the J gene TRBJ2-3, with 8 positions matching TRBD2. V gave up 5 bases and J gave up 1 base; unmatched junction bases: 11. The CDR3 spans 17 residues. Looked up from germline, CDR1 is SGHTA and CDR2 is FQGTGA. CDR3 region: CASSPQERELCTDTQYF. The CDR3 DNA reads TGTGCCAGCAGCCCCCAGGAGCGGGAGCTTTGCACAGATACGCAGTATTTT.

A single count supports this clone. The chain couples TRBV4-1 to TRBJ2-7, with 7 bases that match TRBD1. CDR3 length: 16 amino acids. The J segment lost 4 bases and the V segment lost 5 bases, leaving 14 bases of the junction unmatched. The germline V gene has CDR1 MGHRA and CDR2 YSYEKL. The CDR3 loop reads CASSFLPGQLRYEQYF. The CDR3 nucleotides read TGCGCCAGCAGCTTTTTGCCGGGACAGCTCCGTTACGAGCAGTACTTC.

This clone was seen only a few times. The chain couples TRBV10-1 to TRBJ1-2; maybe TRBD1 (5 bases). CDR3 length equals 13 residues. V lost 6 bases and J lost 0, with 8 bases in between. Germline-derived CDR1 and CDR2 are WNHNN and SYGVQD (reference sequence). This chain's CDR3 is CASSGGANYGYTF. The DNA of the CDR3 is TGCGCCAGCAGCGGGGGAGCTAACTATGGCTACACCTTC.

The chain recombines TRBV19 with TRBJ1-1; possible D gene TRBD1, 6 bases. CDR3 length equals 14 residues. Germline V gene lookup returns CDR1 LNHDA and CDR2 SQIVND (reference sequence). V was trimmed by 4 bases and J by 2 bases, leaving 11 bases between them. The CDR3 is CASSRQAANTEAFF. As DNA, the CDR3 is TGTGCCAGTAGTAGACAGGCGGCCAACACTGAAGCTTTCTTT.

The chain combines TRBV4-1 with TRBJ1-3, with D uncertain. Germline CDR1 and CDR2: MGHRA and YSYEKL. The CDR3 is 16 residues long. Trimming removed 1 base from V and 2 bases from J, with 12 bases in between. The CDR3 is CASSQVELPPGNTIYF. CDR3 nucleotide sequence: TGCGCCAGCAGCCAAGTTGAGTTACCCCCTGGAAACACCATATATTTT.

V and J are TRBV2 and TRBJ2-7, with 11 nucleotides matching TRBD2. Germline CDR1 SNHLY, CDR2 FYNNEI. CDR3 size: 17 residues. V dropped 5 bases and J dropped 0; count of bases not matched to a gene: 9. The CDR3 reads CASSQPGTSGHSYEQYF. The CDR3 DNA is TGTGCCAGCAGTCAGCCCGGGACTAGCGGCCACTCCTACGAGCAGTACTTC.

The chain combines TRBV6-5 with TRBJ2-5, with 12 positions matching TRBD1. J lost 4 bases, V lost 5 bases, and 2 bases had no gene match. CDR1 MNHEY and CDR2 SVGAGI come from the germline V gene. There are 14 residues in the CDR3. CDR3 bases: TGTGCCAGCAGTAGGGACAGGGGGCGAGAGACCCAGTACTTC. Residues: CASSRDRGRETQYF.

The chain joins TRBV6-1 to TRBJ2-7, with D possibly matching TRBD1 (6 bases). CDR1 and CDR2 (germline): MNHNS, SASEGT. V was trimmed by 3 bases and J by 0 bases, leaving 15 bases between them. This CDR3 contains 16 residues. This CDR3 is CASSDTGTSNSYEQYF. The CDR3 nucleotides read TGTGCCAGCAGTGATACCGGGACATCAAACTCCTACGAGCAGTACTTC.

V and J are TRBV10-3 and TRBJ1-5; 9 positions agree with TRBD1. V shed 1 base, J shed 1 base, and the junction held 2 bases outside the gene matches. The length of the CDR3 is 16 residues. CDR1 and CDR2 from the germline V gene are ENHRY and SYGVKD. The CDR3 spells CAISELGQGSNQPQHF. The CDR3 bases are TGTGCCATCAGTGAGTTGGGACAGGGAAGCAATCAGCCCCAGCATTTT.

The sample holds one count of this clone. This rearrangement joins TRBV10-3 to TRBJ2-3; perhaps TRBD2 as D (6 bases). The CDR3 has 15 residues. Trimming left V 2 bases short and J 8 bases short, with 17 bases between. Germline CDR1 is ENHRY and CDR2 is SYGVKD. Written as DNA, the CDR3 is TGTGCCATCAGTGAGGCGGGATCCGGCCCAGGTACGCAGTATTTT. It is translated as CAISEAGSGPGTQYF.

This rearrangement joins TRBV29-1 to TRBJ2-7; the match to TRBD1 covers 7 bases. Trimming at V came to 3 bases and at J to 2 bases, leaving 4 bases not matched to a gene. Germline lookup yields CDR1 SQVTM and CDR2 ANQGSEA. The CDR3 extends over 13 amino acids. DNA of the CDR3: TGCAGCGTTGACACGACAGGGACCTACGAGCAGTACTTC. Translation gives CSVDTTGTYEQYF.

V is TRBV27 and J is TRBJ1-5, with TRBD1 matching 10 bases. Germline V gene data show CDR1 as MNHEY and CDR2 as SMNVEV (reference sequence). J was trimmed by 2 bases and V by 6 bases; bases with no gene match: 10. The length of the CDR3 is 17 residues. CDR3 DNA: TGTGCCAGCAGCCGACAGGGGGCTATTCAGGGCAATCAGCCCCAGCATTTT. Translating it yields CASSRQGAIQGNQPQHF.

The chain has TRBV5-1 and TRBJ2-7; 8 positions agree with TRBD1. V lost 4 bases, J lost 1 base, and 10 bases stayed unmatched. Germline loops: CDR1 SGHRS, CDR2 YFSETQ. The CDR3 has 16 residues. CDR3 residues: CASSGTQGARSYEQYF. For the CDR3, the DNA is TGCGCCAGCAGCGGGACCCAGGGGGCGCGGTCCTACGAGCAGTACTTC.

V is TRBV2 and J is TRBJ1-5; D remains unclear. V lost 4 bases, J lost 4 bases, and 8 bases lay in between. Per germline, CDR1 SNHLY and CDR2 FYNNEI. The CDR3 contains 13 residues. The CDR3 region is CASSGVENQPQHF. The CDR3 nucleotides are TGTGCCAGCAGTGGTGTAGAGAATCAGCCCCAGCATTTT.

The chain links TRBV5-1 to TRBJ1-1; 7 nucleotides agree with TRBD1. V was pared by 4 bases and J by 3 bases, with 6 bases of the junction left unmatched. This CDR3 contains 14 residues. Germline V gene lookup returns CDR1 SGHRS and CDR2 YFSETQ. The CDR3 spells CASSVQGTHTEAFF. In nucleotides, the CDR3 is TGCGCCAGCAGCGTACAGGGGACGCACACTGAAGCTTTCTTT.

The chain uses TRBV28 and TRBJ2-7, with 11 nucleotides matching TRBD2. The CDR3 runs to 14 residues. Germline loops: CDR1 MDHEN, CDR2 SYDVKM. V shed 8 bases, J shed 3 bases, and the junction held 6 bases outside the gene matches. For the CDR3, the DNA is TGTGCCAGCCTCGGACTAGCGGGTTTCTACGAGCAGTACTTC. Translated: CASLGLAGFYEQYF.

The J gene is TRBJ2-4, the V gene TRBV27; perhaps TRBD1 as D (5 bases). Germline lookup yields CDR1 MNHEY and CDR2 SMNVEV (reference sequence). The CDR3 length is 16 residues. Between the trimmed V and J ends, which lost 2 bases and 0 bases, there was a span of 11 bases. CDR3 nucleotide sequence: TGTGCCAGCAGTTTAAAGGGGTTCTTAGCCAAAAACATTCAGTACTTC. This gives the protein CASSLKGFLAKNIQYF.

The chain has TRBV28 and TRBJ1-2, with D perhaps matching TRBD1 (6 bases). In germline, CDR1 is MDHEN, CDR2 SYDVKM. The CDR3 is made up of 19 amino acids. Deletions cut 3 bases from V and 0 bases from J, with 23 bases between. CDR3 in amino acids: CASSLSPGQGNVPNYGYTF. CDR3 DNA: TGTGCCAGCAGTTTGTCGCCGGGCCAGGGGAATGTTCCTAACTATGGCTACACCTTC.

CDR3 loop: CASLPVLWQETQYF. CDR3 sequence (DNA): TGTGCCAGCCTCCCAGTTCTCTGGCAAGAGACCCAGTACTTC. This chain joins TRBV6-1 and TRBJ2-5; D gene unclear. The germline V gene has CDR1 MNHNS and CDR2 SASEGT. The CDR3 has 14 residues. V lost 8 bases, J lost 2 bases, and 15 bases lay in between.